This record concerns one TCR beta chain sequence. Its antigen is currently unknown. The protocol was immunoSEQ multiplex PCR, while the TCRdb copy is restricted to in-frame clones and leaves out a portion. Of 9,000 to 13,000 clones listed, roughly 78% are singletons. This CDR3 has 14 residues. Per the germline V gene, CDR1 is SGDLS and CDR2 is YYNGEE. V lost 3 bases, J lost 5 bases, and 11 bases lay in between. These data belong to a study of CD4+ T cells in melanoma. Overall study results and limits: Neoantigen-specific CD4+ T cells in melanoma reportedly had diverse differentiation states. CD8+ T cell, macrophage and B cell function reportedly correlated with neoantigen-specific CD4+ T cells.

Input material: cells from a culture (not recorded whether cultured in vitro). The chain links TRBV9 to TRBJ2-2; D not resolved. The source is a human donor with melanoma. The CDR3 region has the DNA TGTGCCAGCAGCGCCCGTACGTGGACCGGGGAGCTGTTTTTT. It codes for CASSARTWTGELFF.